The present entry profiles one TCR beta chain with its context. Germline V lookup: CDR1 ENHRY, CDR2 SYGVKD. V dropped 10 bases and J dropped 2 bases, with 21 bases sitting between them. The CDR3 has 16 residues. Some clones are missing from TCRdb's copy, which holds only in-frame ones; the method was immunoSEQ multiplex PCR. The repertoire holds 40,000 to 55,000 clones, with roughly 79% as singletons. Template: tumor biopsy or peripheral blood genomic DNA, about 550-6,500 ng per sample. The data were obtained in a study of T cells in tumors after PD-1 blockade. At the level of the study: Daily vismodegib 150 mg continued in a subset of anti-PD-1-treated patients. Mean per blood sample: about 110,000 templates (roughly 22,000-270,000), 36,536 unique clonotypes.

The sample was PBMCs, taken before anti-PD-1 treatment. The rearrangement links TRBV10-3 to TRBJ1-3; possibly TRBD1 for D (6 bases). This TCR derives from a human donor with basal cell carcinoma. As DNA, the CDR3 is TGTGCCACCCTAAAAGTGGACAGACGAACTGGAAACACCATATATTTT. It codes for CATLKVDRRTGNTIYF.